These 26 T cell receptor beta chains share one sample of origin, sequenced in a study of T cell repertoires in cytomegalovirus infection. TCRdb processed the reads anew with MiXCR; each CDR3 protein has one entry. This sample yields about 830,000 distinct CDR3 sequences, of which 30% to 35% are seen a single time; around an eighth belongs to the top ten. These TCRs are of unknown antigen specificity. The sample consisted of cultured CD8+ T cells from PBMCs, taken from culture after CMV antigen stimulation. Receptor source: a human donor in good health (CMV status not recorded). Some clones in this sample may be carry-over from other donors' samples.

This chain joins TRBV6-6 and TRBJ2-3; 8 nucleotides match TRBD1. Germline CDR1 MNHNY, CDR2 SVGAGI (reference sequence). The junction had 5 bases not matched to a gene; V was cut back by 5 bases and J by 4 bases. The CDR3 length is 14 residues. The CDR3 sequence: CASSPTTGADTQYF. CDR3 DNA: TGTGCCAGCAGTCCGACGACAGGGGCAGATACGCAGTATTTT.

This clonotype turned up a few times. The CDR3 spells CASRDRDYEQYF. Written as DNA, the CDR3 is TGTGCCAGCCGGGACAGGGATTACGAGCAGTACTTC. The chain uses TRBV11-1 and TRBJ2-7; 9 positions agree with TRBD1. The CDR3 loop spans 12 amino acids. Germline CDR1 reads SGHAT; CDR2 reads FQDESV (reference sequence). Trimming cost V 8 bases and J 4 bases; bases outside gene matches: 3.

The sample holds a few counts of this clonotype. The genes are TRBV14 and TRBJ2-6, with 9 bases that match TRBD1. CDR3 size: 18 residues. J gave up 0 bases and V 4 bases, and 7 bases lay outside the gene matches. Per the germline V gene, CDR1 is SGHDN and CDR2 is FVKESK. The CDR3 reads CASSRTGGGISGANVLTF. In DNA form, the CDR3 reads TGTGCCAGCAGCCGCACAGGGGGCGGCATCTCTGGGGCCAACGTCCTGACTTTC.

This clonotype was seen more than once but under ten times. V is TRBV12-5 and J is TRBJ2-3; D uncertain. The CDR3 consists of 13 residues. The germline CDR1 and CDR2 sequences are LGHNT and FRNRAP. Trimming pared 3 bases from V and 2 bases from J, leaving 6 bases between. CDR3 in amino acids: CASGFSPTDTQYF. Written as DNA, the CDR3 is TGTGCTAGTGGTTTTTCTCCCACAGATACGCAGTATTTT.

This clonotype has a count of ten or more. This chain uses TRBV7-9 with TRBJ2-5, with D hard to call. There are 13 residues in the CDR3. The V and J ends lost 1 base and 5 bases respectively, with 8 bases between them. From germline, CDR1 is SEHNR and CDR2 FQNEAQ (reference sequence). The CDR3 spells CASSLDNRETQYF. In DNA form, the CDR3 reads TGTGCCAGCAGCTTAGATAATCGGGAGACCCAGTACTTC.

Ten or more counts support this clonotype. The chain carries TRBV7-6 and TRBJ1-1, with D unclear. CDR3 length: 16 residues. Germline loops: CDR1 SGHVS, CDR2 FNYEAQ. V was pared by 7 bases and J by 4 bases, with 22 bases between. CDR3 nucleotides: TGTGCCAGCACCCCCGGGCATAGGGCGATTGGCACTGAAGCTTTCTTT. Amino acid sequence: CASTPGHRAIGTEAFF. The full variable domain, with the rest looked up from reference TRBV7-6 and TRBJ1-1, is GAGVSQSPRYKVTKRGQDVALRCDPISGHVSLYWYRQALGQGPEFLTYFNYEAQQDKSGLPNDRFSAERPEGSISTLTIQRTEQRDSAMYRCASTPGHRAIGTEAFFGQGTRLTVV.

The chain links TRBV27 to TRBJ1-1; 10 bases map to TRBD1. The germline V gene has CDR1 MNHEY and CDR2 SMNVEV (reference sequence). This CDR3 spans 16 amino acids. V lost 7 bases and J lost 5; bases outside the gene matches: 13. DNA for the CDR3: TGTGCCAGCAACCCCCGGGACAGGGGCGGAGGAACTGAAGCTTTCTTT. As protein: CASNPRDRGGGTEAFF.

The chain links TRBV7-2 to TRBJ2-7; TRBD1 might be the D (5 bases). The CDR3 totals 14 residues. The germline V gene encodes CDR1 SGHTA and CDR2 FQGNSA. The V end was cut by 2 bases, the J end by 2 bases, with 10 bases between. CDR3: CASSLHGAPYEQYV. CDR3 nucleotides: TGTGCCAGCAGCTTACATGGGGCCCCCTACGAGCAGTACGTC.

The V and J genes are TRBV28 and TRBJ1-2; D is uncertain. Germline V lookup: CDR1 MDHEN, CDR2 SYDVKM. Trimming removed 3 bases at V and 3 bases at J, with 35 bases between. There are 22 residues in the CDR3. The CDR3 bases are TGTGCCAGCAGTTTCCTCTACTACGGAGGGCAACCCAATCTCCCGATAGACTATGGCTACACCTTC. Translating it yields CASSFLYYGGQPNLPIDYGYTF.

V gene TRBV6-2 or TRBV6-3 combines with J gene TRBJ2-5, with 7 positions matching TRBD1. The CDR3 has 16 amino acids. J lost 3 bases, V lost 7 bases, and 14 bases had no gene match. Germline assignment: CDR1 MNHEY and CDR2 SVGEGT. This CDR3 is CASTPRTGPRKETQYF. The CDR3 bases are TGTGCCAGCACCCCGAGGACAGGTCCACGAAAAGAGACCCAGTACTTC.

For this clonotype: The junction departs from germline at one end; a sequencing error may be responsible. The chain combines TRBV7-6 with TRBJ2-5; 13 positions match TRBD2. The CDR3 is made up of 16 amino acids. Germline V gives CDR1 SGHVS, CDR2 FNYEAQ. The CDR3: CASSPGTSGEEETQYF. DNA for the CDR3: TGTGCTAGCAGCCCGGGGACTAGCGGGGAAGAAGAGACCCAGTACTTC.

CDR3 coding DNA: TGTGCCAGCAGTTTTTTGCATGTGGGAGATACGCAGTATTTT. It is translated as CASSFLHVGDTQYF. The V call is TRBV27, the J call TRBJ2-3; D gene ambiguous. CDR1 is MNHEY, CDR2 SMNVEV, per germline (reference sequence). Deletions cut 3 bases from V and 5 bases from J, with 12 bases between. This CDR3 is built from 14 residues.

The CDR3 protein is CASGFSARGGPQHF. The CDR3 region has the DNA TGTGCTAGTGGTTTTTCCGCCCGAGGGGGTCCCCAGCATTTT. V and J are TRBV12-5 and TRBJ1-5; TRBD1 is a possible D gene (6 bases). This CDR3 has 14 amino acids. The germline V gene encodes CDR1 LGHNT and CDR2 FRNRAP. V dropped 3 bases and J dropped 10 bases, with 16 bases sitting between them.

This clonotype has just a few counts. The J gene is TRBJ1-4, the V gene TRBV28; D uncertain. V dropped 2 bases and J dropped 8 bases, with 6 bases sitting between them. The CDR3 length is 12 residues. The V gene's germline CDR1 is MDHEN and CDR2 SYDVKM. Here the CDR3 DNA reads TGTGCCAGCAGTTTAGTGAGGGAAAAACTGTTTTTT. Translated, it gives CASSLVREKLFF.

This sequence joins TRBV6-4 and TRBJ1-1, with D possibly TRBD1 on 5 matching bases. Deletions cut 6 bases from V and 3 bases from J, with 14 bases between. The CDR3 loop spans 14 amino acids. Germline CDR1 is MRHNA and CDR2 is SNTAGT. The CDR3 reads CASSWAPGDTEAFF. The CDR3 DNA is TGTGCCAGCAGCTGGGCCCCGGGGGACACTGAAGCTTTCTTT.

The chain employs TRBV6-5 and TRBJ2-1; D ambiguous. CDR1 and CDR2 (germline): MNHEY, SVGAGI. V dropped 9 bases and J dropped 3 bases, with 15 bases sitting between them. This CDR3 spans 14 amino acids. CDR3 protein: CASQSSPFYNEQFF. CDR3 bases: TGTGCCAGTCAGTCTTCCCCTTTCTACAATGAGCAGTTCTTC.

This clonotype appeared a few times. The gene calls are TRBV13 and TRBJ1-2; possibly TRBD1 for D (5 bases). This CDR3 has 15 residues. Germline V lookup: CDR1 PRHDT, CDR2 FYEKMQ (reference sequence). Trimming removed 0 bases from V and 4 bases from J, with 12 bases in between. This CDR3 is CASSLGRGSAYGYTF. The CDR3 coding sequence is TGTGCCAGCAGCTTAGGCCGGGGCAGCGCCTATGGCTACACCTTC.

This clonotype turned up a few times. This chain links TRBV6-5 with TRBJ1-1; D is uncertain. CDR1 and CDR2 (germline): MNHEY, SVGAGI. This CDR3 has 11 residues. Trimming removed 2 bases from V and 10 bases from J, with 8 bases in between. The CDR3 reads CASSYRGVAFF. The CDR3 nucleotides are TGTGCCAGCAGTTACAGAGGAGTAGCTTTCTTT.

In its sample, this clonotype was seen a few times. The rearrangement links TRBV27 to TRBJ2-1, with a weak D call TRBD1 (5 bases). V lost 0 bases to trimming and J lost 4 bases, with 10 bases between them. The germline CDR1 and CDR2 sequences are MNHEY and SMNVEV (reference sequence). The CDR3 has 15 amino acids. The CDR3 DNA sequence: TGTGCCAGCAGTTTATCCACAGGCTATTACAATGAGCAGTTCTTC. Translating gives CASSLSTGYYNEQFF.

On this clonotype itself: A much larger clone sits a single nucleotide away, making a read error possible. The rearrangement joins TRBV6-1 to TRBJ2-2; no definite D call. The germline gives CDR1 MNHNS, CDR2 SASEGT. V lost 10 bases and J lost 1, with 16 bases in between. This CDR3 region has 15 residues. The CDR3 sequence is CAIRTRNKNTGELFF. The CDR3 nucleotides are TGTGCCATTAGGACCCGGAACAAGAACACCGGGGAGCTGTTTTTT.

This clonotype was seen a few times. In DNA form, the CDR3 reads TGTGCCAGTAGTACTCGACAGGGCGGGAACACTGAAGCTTTCTTT. The encoded protein is CASSTRQGGNTEAFF. The J gene is TRBJ1-1, the V gene TRBV19, with 7 bases identical to TRBD1. Looked up from germline, CDR1 is LNHDA and CDR2 is SQIVND (reference sequence). There are 15 residues in the CDR3. The V and J ends lost 4 bases and 1 base, in that order; junction bases with no gene match: 6.

Remarks on this clonotype: A much larger clone sits a single nucleotide away, making a read error possible. The chain couples TRBV12-3 or TRBV12-4 to TRBJ2-1; D may be TRBD2 (6 bases). This CDR3 spans 15 amino acids. Trimming removed 6 bases from V and 0 bases from J, with 12 bases in between. Here the CDR3 DNA reads TGTGCCAGCAGACGCTCGGAGGGCTCCTACAATGAGCAGTTCTTC. It codes for CASRRSEGSYNEQFF.

In this sample, this clonotype turned up once. A read error may produce the germline difference seen at one junction end. V is TRBV7-2 and J is TRBJ2-1; D might be TRBD2 (7 bases). The germline CDR1 and CDR2 sequences are SGHTA and FQGNSA. The CDR3 covers 13 residues. The CDR3 nucleotides are TGTGCCAGCAGCTTTTGGGGGGGCAATGAGCAGCTCTTC. Translating gives CASSFWGGNEQLF.

This clonotype was seen a handful of times. The gene calls are TRBV27 and TRBJ2-1, with TRBD2 matching over 9 bases. The length of the CDR3 is 16 residues. Looked up from germline, CDR1 is MNHEY and CDR2 is SMNVEV (reference sequence). V lost 2 bases and J lost 7; bases outside the gene matches: 9. The CDR3 region is CASSLRGGGAWNEQFF. The CDR3, as DNA: TGTGCCAGCAGTTTACGTGGCGGGGGGGCTTGGAATGAGCAGTTCTTC.

The chain uses TRBV7-3 and TRBJ2-1; 9 bases align to TRBD1. Germline values: CDR1 SGHTA, CDR2 FQGTGA. The CDR3 covers 16 residues. The V and J ends lost 5 bases and 3 bases, in that order; junction bases with no gene match: 8. The DNA for the CDR3 is TGTGCCAGCAGCCCCCAGGACAGGGGCTACTACAATGAGCAGTTCTTC. Its protein is CASSPQDRGYYNEQFF.

The chain employs TRBV2 and TRBJ2-3; no firm D call. The CDR3 consists of 15 residues. Trimming cost V 0 bases and J 0 bases, with 7 bases left between them. The germline gives CDR1 SNHLY, CDR2 FYNNEI. The CDR3 is CASSEAQASTDTQYF. For the CDR3, the DNA is TGTGCCAGCAGTGAAGCGCAGGCCAGCACAGATACGCAGTATTTT.